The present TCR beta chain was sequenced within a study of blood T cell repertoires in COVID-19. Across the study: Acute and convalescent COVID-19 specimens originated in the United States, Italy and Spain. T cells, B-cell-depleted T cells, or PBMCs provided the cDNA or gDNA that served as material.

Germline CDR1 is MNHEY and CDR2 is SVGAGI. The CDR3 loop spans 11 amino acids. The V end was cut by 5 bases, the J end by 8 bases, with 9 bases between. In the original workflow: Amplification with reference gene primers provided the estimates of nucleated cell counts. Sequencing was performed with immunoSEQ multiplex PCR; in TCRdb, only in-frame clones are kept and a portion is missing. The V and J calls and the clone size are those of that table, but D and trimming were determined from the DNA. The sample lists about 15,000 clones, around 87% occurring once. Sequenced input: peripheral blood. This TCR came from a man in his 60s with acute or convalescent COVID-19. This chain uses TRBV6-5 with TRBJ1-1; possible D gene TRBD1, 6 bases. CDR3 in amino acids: CASSQGTEAFF. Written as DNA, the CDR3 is TGTGCCAGCAGTCAGGGGACAGAAGCTTTCTTT.